This TCR beta chain was captured in a study of blood T cell repertoires in COVID-19. Study overall: Spain, Italy and the United States supplied samples that represented acute and convalescent COVID-19. Nucleic acid was either cDNA or gDNA, and it came from T cells, B-cell-depleted T cells, or PBMCs.

This CDR3 has 14 residues. Trimming pared 1 base from V and 5 bases from J, leaving 9 bases between. Looked up from germline, CDR1 is MNHEY and CDR2 is SVGEGT. Per the original methods: Amplification with reference gene primers provided the estimates of nucleated cell counts. Measured with immunoSEQ multiplex PCR; TCRdb has only the in-frame clones, and not every one. The DNA gave D and trimming, while V, J and clone size come from that table. The profile shows around 300,000 clones, about 85% of them singletons. Sequencing was carried out using peripheral blood. This clonotype was obtained from a human donor in a cohort sampled during active COVID-19. This chain uses TRBV6-2 or TRBV6-3 with TRBJ2-1, with unresolved D. The CDR3, as DNA: TGTGCCAGCAGTTACTACTCGAAAAACAATGAGCAGTTCTTC. This codes for CASSYYSKNNEQFF.